The entry below describes one T cell receptor (beta chain). The junction departs from germline at one end; a sequencing error may be responsible. This entry belongs to a study of T cells in Graves' hyperthyroidism and ophthalmopathy. This CDR3 contains 15 residues. Germline values: CDR1 SGHTA, CDR2 FQGTGA. Amplified TCR beta CDR3 regions came from RNA transcripts. A first-round RT-PCR of the TCR CDR3 used the HTBI primer set. MiXCR was run by TCRdb on the multiplex PCR reads, yielding one entry per CDR3 protein. The repertoire holds roughly 500,000 distinct CDR3 sequences, with 35% to 55% as singletons.

The sample consisted of peripheral blood or thyroid tissue (not recorded which). The rearrangement joins TRBV7-3 to TRBJ1-1; perhaps TRBD1 as D (5 bases). The sequence derives from an adult woman with Graves' disease, either hyperthyroidism or ophthalmopathy (not recorded which). CDR3 in DNA: TGCGCCAGCAGCCAAGAGGGCAGGGAGAACACTGAAGCTTTCTTT. Translation gives CASSQEGRENTEAFF.